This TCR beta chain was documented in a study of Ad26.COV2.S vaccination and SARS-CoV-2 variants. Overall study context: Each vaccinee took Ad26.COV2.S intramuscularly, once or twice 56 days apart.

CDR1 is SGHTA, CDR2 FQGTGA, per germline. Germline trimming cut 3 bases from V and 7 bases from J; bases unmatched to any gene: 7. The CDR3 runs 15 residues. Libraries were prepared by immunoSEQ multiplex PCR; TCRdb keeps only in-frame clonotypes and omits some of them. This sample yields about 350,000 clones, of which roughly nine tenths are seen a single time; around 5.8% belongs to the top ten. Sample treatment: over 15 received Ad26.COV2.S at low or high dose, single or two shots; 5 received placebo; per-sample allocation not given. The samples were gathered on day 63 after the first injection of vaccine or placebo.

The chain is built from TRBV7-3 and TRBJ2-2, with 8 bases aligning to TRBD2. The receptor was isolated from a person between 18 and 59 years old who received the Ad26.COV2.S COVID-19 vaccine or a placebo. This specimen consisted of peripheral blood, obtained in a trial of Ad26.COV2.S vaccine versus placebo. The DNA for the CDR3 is TGTGCCAGCAGCTTGTCGGGAGGGGCGTACGGGGAGCTGTTTTTT. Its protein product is CASSLSGGAYGELFF. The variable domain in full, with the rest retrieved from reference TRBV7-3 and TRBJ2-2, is GAGVSQTPSNKVTEKGKYVELRCDPISGHTALYWYRQSLGQGPEFLIYFQGTGAADDSGLPNDRFFAVRPEGSVSTLKIQRTERGDSAVYLCASSLSGGAYGELFFGEGSRLTVL.